Presented here are 14 T cell receptor beta chains from one specimen sequenced in a study of a mutant IDH1 vaccine in newly diagnosed glioma. Measured with immunoSEQ multiplex PCR; TCRdb has only the in-frame clones, and not every one. The repertoire holds fewer than 35,000 clones, about four fifths seen once, with 29% in the top ten. Their antigen targets remain unknown. Regarding time point: week 47, end of study. Vaccination comprised doses that each held 300 ug of mutant IDH1 20-mer peptide, plus topical imiquimod. Here the sequenced sample was PBMCs, taken from a glioma patient whose treatment included an IDH1 peptide vaccine. The receptors here all came from a man under 40 with glioma.

The chain has TRBV7-9 and TRBJ2-7; the D call may be TRBD1 or TRBD2 (6 bases each). Germline V lookup: CDR1 SEHNR, CDR2 FQNEAQ (reference sequence). The V end was cut by 5 bases, the J end by 1 base, with 15 bases between. The CDR3 totals 15 residues. CDR3 protein: CASSPAGHRSYEQYF. Written as DNA, the CDR3 is TGTGCCAGCAGCCCGGCGGGACACCGATCCTACGAGCAGTACTTC.

This clone was detected once. The rearrangement links TRBV15 to TRBJ1-5; no definite D call. Per the germline V gene, CDR1 is LNHNV and CDR2 is YYDKDF (reference sequence). This CDR3 is built from 12 residues. The V end lost 5 bases, the J end lost 4 bases, and 6 bases lay between the germline ends. The CDR3 DNA reads as TGTGCCACCAGCGGAACAAATCAGCCCCAGCATTTT. Its translation is CATSGTNQPQHF.

This clone appeared once. The rearrangement links TRBV9 to TRBJ1-2; D is perhaps TRBD1 (5 bases). Trimming took 0 bases from V and 2 from J, leaving 11 bases between them. Germline values: CDR1 SGDLS, CDR2 YYNGEE. The CDR3 extends over 15 amino acids. CDR3 sequence reads: CASSVGPTENYGYTF. The CDR3, as DNA: TGTGCCAGCAGCGTAGGACCGACAGAGAACTATGGCTACACCTTC. The variable domain in full, completed from reference TRBV9 and TRBJ1-2, reads DSGVTQTPKHLITATGQRVTLRCSPRSGDLSVYWYQQSLDQGLQFLIQYYNGEERAKGNILERFSAQQFPDLHSELNLSSLELGDSALYFCASSVGPTENYGYTFGSGTRLTVV.

The chain recombines TRBV4-1 with TRBJ2-6; TRBD2 matches at 14 bases. The V gene's germline CDR1 is MGHRA and CDR2 YSYEKL. With V trimmed by 4 bases and J by 0 bases, 2 bases remained unmatched. The CDR3 totals 18 residues. CDR3 DNA: TGCGCCAGCAGCCGGGGACTAGCGGGGGTCTCTGGGGCCAACGTCCTGACTTTC. As protein: CASSRGLAGVSGANVLTF.

The chain recombines TRBV28 with TRBJ1-5, with 7 bases lining up with TRBD1. Germline CDR1 is MDHEN and CDR2 is SYDVKM. This CDR3 is 15 amino acids long. Trimming cost V 6 bases and J 6 bases; bases outside gene matches: 11. The CDR3 DNA reads TGTGCCAGCAGCCAGGGAGGGGGCGCGAGTCAGCCCCAGCATTTT. Residues: CASSQGGGASQPQHF.

The chain combines TRBV9 with TRBJ2-7; 8 nucleotides agree with TRBD1. This CDR3 comprises 14 residues. Losses at the gene ends were 4 bases for V and 2 bases for J; bases not matched to a gene: 5. Germline-derived CDR1 and CDR2 are SGDLS and YYNGEE. CDR3 in DNA: TGTGCCAGCAGCCAAGGACAGGGACCCTACGAGCAGTACTTC. Translating it yields CASSQGQGPYEQYF.

V is TRBV4-1 and J is TRBJ2-7; tentative D call: TRBD2 (6 bases). Germline assignment: CDR1 MGHRA and CDR2 YSYEKL. CDR3 length equals 14 residues. Trimming removed 2 bases from V and 3 bases from J, with 11 bases in between. CDR3 protein: CASSQSGLHYEQYF. As DNA, the CDR3 is TGCGCCAGCAGCCAATCGGGACTCCACTACGAGCAGTACTTC.

The chain is built from TRBV19 and TRBJ2-7, with D maybe TRBD2 (6 bases). The length of the CDR3 is 15 residues. V lost 6 bases to trimming and J lost 0 bases, with 15 bases between them. The germline V gene encodes CDR1 LNHDA and CDR2 SQIVND (reference sequence). In DNA, the CDR3 is TGTGCCAGTAGCCCTCTAGGCGGGACCTCCTACGAGCAGTACTTC. Residues: CASSPLGGTSYEQYF.

The chain combines TRBV7-9 with TRBJ2-5; D is possibly TRBD2 (6 bases). CDR3 length: 13 residues. Germline assignment: CDR1 SEHNR and CDR2 FQNEAQ (reference sequence). Trimming took 3 bases from V and 9 from J, leaving 14 bases between them. The CDR3 coding sequence is TGTGCCAGCAGCTTCGGTGGAGGGGATGCCCAGTACTTC. This sequence encodes CASSFGGGDAQYF. Full variable domain (missing parts from reference TRBV7-9 and TRBJ2-5): DTGVSQNPRHKITKRGQNVTFRCDPISEHNRLYWYRQTLGQGPEFLTYFQNEAQLEKSRLLSDRFSAERPKGSFSTLEIQRTEQGDSAMYLCASSFGGGDAQYFGPGTRLLVL.

The table lists this clone with a count of one. This chain joins TRBV29-1 and TRBJ2-5, with 7 bases fitting TRBD1. V dropped 3 bases and J dropped 4; count of bases not matched to a gene: 20. CDR1 and CDR2 from the germline V gene are SQVTM and ANQGSEA. The CDR3 length is 18 residues. In DNA form, the CDR3 reads TGCAGCGTTGAGATCCTGGGGTCAGGGGGAAGGGTAGGAGAGACCCAGTACTTC. Protein sequence: CSVEILGSGGRVGETQYF.

The rearrangement links TRBV6-5 to TRBJ2-3, with no clear D. Trimming took 0 bases from V and 1 from J, leaving 11 bases between them. The CDR3 runs 16 residues. Per the germline V gene, CDR1 is MNHEY and CDR2 is SVGAGI. The CDR3 DNA sequence: TGTGCCAGCAGTTACTCGGGATCCCTTGGCACAGATACGCAGTATTTT. Amino acids: CASSYSGSLGTDTQYF.

The chain recombines TRBV27 with TRBJ1-5; 8 positions agree with TRBD1. CDR3 length: 15 residues. V lost 5 bases and J lost 7; bases outside the gene matches: 10. The V gene's germline CDR1 is MNHEY and CDR2 SMNVEV (reference sequence). This chain's CDR3 is CASSPKDRAGQPQHF. CDR3 DNA: TGTGCCAGCAGTCCCAAGGACAGGGCTGGGCAGCCCCAGCATTTT.

The chain employs TRBV6-5 and TRBJ2-5; perhaps TRBD2 as D (6 bases). This CDR3 contains 14 residues. Germline CDR1 and CDR2: MNHEY and SVGAGI. Trimming left V 3 bases short and J 5 bases short, with 13 bases between. The chain's CDR3 is CASSYEGGEETQYF. CDR3 nucleotide sequence: TGTGCCAGCAGTTATGAGGGAGGAGAGGAGACCCAGTACTTC.

V gene TRBV7-2 combines with J gene TRBJ2-2, with 10 nucleotides matching TRBD1. V lost 3 bases, J lost 4 bases, and 2 bases stayed unmatched. The germline CDR1 and CDR2 sequences are SGHTA and FQGNSA. The CDR3 sequence is 15 residues long. CDR3 region: CASSFGDRGTGELFF. CDR3 sequence (DNA): TGTGCCAGCAGCTTCGGGGACAGGGGCACCGGGGAGCTGTTTTTT.